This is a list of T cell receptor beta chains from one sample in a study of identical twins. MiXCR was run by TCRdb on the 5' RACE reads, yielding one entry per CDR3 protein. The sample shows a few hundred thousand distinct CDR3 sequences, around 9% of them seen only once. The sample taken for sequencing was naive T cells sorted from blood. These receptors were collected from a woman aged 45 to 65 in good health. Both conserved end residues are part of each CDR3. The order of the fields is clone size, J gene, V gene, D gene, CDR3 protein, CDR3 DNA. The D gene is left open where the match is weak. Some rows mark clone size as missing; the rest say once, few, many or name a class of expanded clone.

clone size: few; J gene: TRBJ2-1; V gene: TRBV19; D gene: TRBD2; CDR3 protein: CASSIGGGGSAGEFF; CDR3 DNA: TGTGCCAGTAGTATCGGCGGGGGGGGTTCTGCAGGGGAGTTCTTC
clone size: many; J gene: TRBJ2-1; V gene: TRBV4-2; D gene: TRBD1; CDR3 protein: CASSSGTGGNEQFF; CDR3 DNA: TGTGCCAGCAGCTCCGGGACAGGGGGCAATGAGCAGTTCTTC
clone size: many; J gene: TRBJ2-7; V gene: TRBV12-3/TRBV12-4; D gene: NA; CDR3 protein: CASTTEDYEQYF; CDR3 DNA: TGTGCCAGCACCACAGAGGACTACGAGCAGTACTTC
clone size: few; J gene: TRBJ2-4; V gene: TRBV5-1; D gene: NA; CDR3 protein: CASSIGQILAKNIQYF; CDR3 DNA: TGCGCCAGCAGCATCGGACAGATTCTAGCCAAAAACATTCAGTACTTC
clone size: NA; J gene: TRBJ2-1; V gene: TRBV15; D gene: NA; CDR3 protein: CATSRDPLINEQFF; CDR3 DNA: TGTGCCACCAGCAGAGATCCCCTGATCAATGAGCAGTTCTTC
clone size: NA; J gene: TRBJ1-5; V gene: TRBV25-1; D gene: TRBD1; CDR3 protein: CASRGQGSNQPQHF; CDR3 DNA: TGTGCCAGCAGGGGACAGGGGAGCAATCAGCCCCAGCATTTT
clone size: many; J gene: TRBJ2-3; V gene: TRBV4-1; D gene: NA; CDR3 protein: CASSQDGGEFTDTQYF; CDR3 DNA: TGCGCCAGCAGCCAAGACGGGGGCGAGTTTACAGATACGCAGTATTTT
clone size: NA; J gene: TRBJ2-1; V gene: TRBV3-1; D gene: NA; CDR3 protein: CASSQEETSSGSYNEQFF; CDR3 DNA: TGTGCCAGCAGCCAAGAAGAGACTAGTTCGGGCTCCTACAATGAGCAGTTCTTC
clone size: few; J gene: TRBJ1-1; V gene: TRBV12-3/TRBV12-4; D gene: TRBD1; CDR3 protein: CASSLALIGRGATEAFF; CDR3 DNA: TGTGCCAGCAGTTTAGCGCTAATCGGCAGGGGGGCAACTGAAGCTTTCTTT
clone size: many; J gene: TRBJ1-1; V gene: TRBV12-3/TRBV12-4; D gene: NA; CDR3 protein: CASSPGAEAFF; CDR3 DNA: TGTGCCAGCAGCCCCGGAGCTGAAGCTTTCTTT
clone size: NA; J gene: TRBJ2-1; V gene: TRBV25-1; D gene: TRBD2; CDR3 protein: CASSAHSGLAHNEQFF; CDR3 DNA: TGTGCCAGCAGTGCTCATTCGGGACTAGCCCACAATGAGCAGTTCTTC
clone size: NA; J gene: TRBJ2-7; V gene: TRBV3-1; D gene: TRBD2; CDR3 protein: CASSRSLLAPRSYEQYF; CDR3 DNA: TGTGCCAGCAGCCGCTCTTTACTAGCGCCCCGCTCCTACGAGCAGTACTTC
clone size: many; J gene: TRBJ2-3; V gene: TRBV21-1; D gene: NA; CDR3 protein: CASSKEQSTDTQYF; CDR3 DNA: TGTGCCAGCAGCAAAGAGCAAAGCACAGATACGCAGTATTTT
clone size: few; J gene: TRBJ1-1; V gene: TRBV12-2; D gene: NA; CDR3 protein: CASRPIGPNTEAFF; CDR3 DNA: TGTGCAAGTCGCCCGATCGGACCGAACACTGAAGCTTTCTTT
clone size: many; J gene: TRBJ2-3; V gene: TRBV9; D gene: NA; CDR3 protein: CASSVEVGSDTQYF; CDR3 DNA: TGTGCCAGCAGCGTAGAGGTCGGTTCAGATACGCAGTATTTT
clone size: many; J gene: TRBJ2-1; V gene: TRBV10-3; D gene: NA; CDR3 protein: CAISAGSHEQFF; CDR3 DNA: TGTGCCATCAGTGCGGGGAGCCATGAGCAGTTCTTC
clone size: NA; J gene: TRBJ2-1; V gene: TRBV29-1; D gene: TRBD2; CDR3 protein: CSARTSGFLNEQFF; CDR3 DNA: TGCAGCGCACGGACTAGCGGCTTCCTCAATGAGCAGTTCTTC
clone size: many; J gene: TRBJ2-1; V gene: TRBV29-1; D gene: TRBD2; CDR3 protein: CSVGGSGRAGNEQFF; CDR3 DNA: TGCAGCGTTGGAGGTAGCGGGAGGGCCGGTAATGAGCAGTTCTTC
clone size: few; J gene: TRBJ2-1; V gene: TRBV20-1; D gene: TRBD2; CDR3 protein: CSAQLQRGTYNEQFF; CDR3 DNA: TGCAGTGCTCAACTTCAGCGGGGGACTTACAATGAGCAGTTCTTC
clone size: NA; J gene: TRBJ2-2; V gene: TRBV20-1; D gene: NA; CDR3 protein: CSASGSGELFF; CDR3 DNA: TGCAGTGCTAGCGGGTCCGGGGAGCTGTTTTTT
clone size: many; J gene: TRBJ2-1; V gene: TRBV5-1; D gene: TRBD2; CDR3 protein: CASTQGLAGGNEQFF; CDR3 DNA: TGCGCCAGCACCCAGGGACTAGCGGGGGGAAATGAGCAGTTCTTC
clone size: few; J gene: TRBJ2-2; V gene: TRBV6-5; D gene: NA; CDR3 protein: CASSYVQYTGELFF; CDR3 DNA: TGTGCCAGCAGTTATGTACAGTACACCGGGGAGCTGTTTTTT
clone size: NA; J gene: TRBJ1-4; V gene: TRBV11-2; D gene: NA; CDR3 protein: CASSLDPDSEKLFF; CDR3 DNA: TGTGCCAGCAGCTTAGACCCGGACAGCGAAAAACTGTTTTTT
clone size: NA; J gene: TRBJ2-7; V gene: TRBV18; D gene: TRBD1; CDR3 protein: CASSPSGTEYEQYF; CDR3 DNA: TGTGCCAGCTCACCATCGGGGACAGAATACGAGCAGTACTTC
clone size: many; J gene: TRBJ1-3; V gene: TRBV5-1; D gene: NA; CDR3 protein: CASSLTRINRGNTIYF; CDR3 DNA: TGCGCCAGCAGCCTCACCCGGATTAATCGAGGAAACACCATATATTTT
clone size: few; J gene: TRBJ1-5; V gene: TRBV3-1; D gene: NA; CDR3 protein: CASSQGRGPQPQHF; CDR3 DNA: TGTGCCAGCAGCCAAGGTCGGGGTCCCCAGCCCCAGCATTTT
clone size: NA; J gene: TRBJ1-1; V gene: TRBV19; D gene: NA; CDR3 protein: CASSVRAQMNTEAFF; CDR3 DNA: TGTGCCAGTAGTGTCAGGGCTCAAATGAACACTGAAGCTTTCTTT
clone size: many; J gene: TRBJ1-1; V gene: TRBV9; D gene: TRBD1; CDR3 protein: CASSADRAEENTEAFF; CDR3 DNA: TGTGCCAGCAGCGCCGACAGGGCAGAGGAGAACACTGAAGCTTTCTTT
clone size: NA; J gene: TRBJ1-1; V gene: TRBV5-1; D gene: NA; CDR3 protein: CASSLQVGVSGGTEAFF; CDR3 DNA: TGCGCCAGCAGCTTACAGGTCGGAGTGAGTGGGGGCACTGAAGCTTTCTTT
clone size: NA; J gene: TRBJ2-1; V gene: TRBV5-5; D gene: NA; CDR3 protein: CTSSNVGTGSNEQFF; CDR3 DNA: TGTACCAGCAGCAACGTGGGTACAGGGAGTAATGAGCAGTTCTTC
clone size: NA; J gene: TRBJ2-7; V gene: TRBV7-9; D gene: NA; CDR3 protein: CATEPDRGPLYEQYF; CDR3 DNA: TGTGCCACCGAACCAGACAGAGGCCCATTATACGAGCAGTACTTC
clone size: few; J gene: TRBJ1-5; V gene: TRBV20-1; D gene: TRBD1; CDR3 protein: CSASLGTGPYSNQPQHF; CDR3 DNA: TGCAGTGCTAGTTTAGGGACAGGGCCATATAGCAATCAGCCCCAGCATTTT
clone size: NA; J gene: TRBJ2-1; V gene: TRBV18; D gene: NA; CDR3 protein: CASSPPDYYNEQFF; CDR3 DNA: TGTGCCAGCTCACCACCCGACTACTACAATGAGCAGTTCTTC
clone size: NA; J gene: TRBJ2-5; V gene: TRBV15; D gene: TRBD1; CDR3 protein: CATSTPTGGVETQYF; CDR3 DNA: TGTGCCACCAGCACCCCGACAGGGGGCGTGGAGACCCAGTACTTC
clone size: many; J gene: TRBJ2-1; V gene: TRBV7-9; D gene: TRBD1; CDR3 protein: CASSRRDRVAGPPDNEQFF; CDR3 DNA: TGTGCCAGCAGCCGCCGGGACAGGGTAGCCGGGCCTCCAGACAATGAGCAGTTCTTC
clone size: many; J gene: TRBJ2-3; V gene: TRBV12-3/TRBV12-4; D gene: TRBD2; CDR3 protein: CASSSSRGSGSSTDTQYF; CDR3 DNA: TGTGCCAGCAGTTCCTCTCGAGGGAGCGGGAGTAGCACAGATACGCAGTATTTT
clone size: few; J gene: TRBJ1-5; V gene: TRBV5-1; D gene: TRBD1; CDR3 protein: CASSLEGAGGQPQHF; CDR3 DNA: TGCGCCAGCAGCTTGGAGGGGGCAGGGGGCCAGCCCCAGCATTTT
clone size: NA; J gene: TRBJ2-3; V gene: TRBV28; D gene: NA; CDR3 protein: CASSSSWGDTQYF; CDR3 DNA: TGTGCCAGCAGTTCCTCCTGGGGGGATACGCAGTATTTT
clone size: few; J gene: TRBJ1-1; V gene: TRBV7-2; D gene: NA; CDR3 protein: CAQNVPGISVSQAFF; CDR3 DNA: TGTGCCCAAAACGTTCCCGGGATATCGGTGTCGCAAGCTTTCTTT
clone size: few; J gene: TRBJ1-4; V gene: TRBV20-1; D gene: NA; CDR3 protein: CSVQAPGGEKLFF; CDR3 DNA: TGCAGTGTCCAGGCCCCGGGTGGGGAAAAACTGTTTTTT
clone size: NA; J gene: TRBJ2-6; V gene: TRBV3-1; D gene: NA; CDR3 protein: CPSSQLPSGANVLTF; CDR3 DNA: TGTCCCAGCAGCCAATTACCCTCTGGGGCCAACGTCCTGACTTTC
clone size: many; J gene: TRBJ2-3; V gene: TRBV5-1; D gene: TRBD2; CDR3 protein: CASSSGLAGGPSTDTQYF; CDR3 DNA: TGCGCCAGCAGCTCCGGACTAGCGGGAGGGCCTAGCACAGATACGCAGTATTTT
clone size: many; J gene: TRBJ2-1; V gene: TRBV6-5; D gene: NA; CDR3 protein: CASSFVSGANSYNEQFF; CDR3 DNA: TGTGCCAGCAGTTTCGTGTCGGGAGCCAACTCCTACAATGAGCAGTTCTTC
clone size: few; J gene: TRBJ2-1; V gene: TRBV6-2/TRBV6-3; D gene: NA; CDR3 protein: CASSQLDFFQFF; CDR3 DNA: TGTGCCAGCAGTCAATTGGACTTTTTCCAGTTCTTC
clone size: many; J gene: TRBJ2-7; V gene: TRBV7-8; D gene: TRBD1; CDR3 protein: CASSPTGTADYEQYF; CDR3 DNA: TGTGCCAGCAGTCCTACCGGGACAGCCGACTACGAGCAGTACTTC
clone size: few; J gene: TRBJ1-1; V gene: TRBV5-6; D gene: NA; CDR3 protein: CASSSGVGRQNTEAFF; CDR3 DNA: TGTGCCAGCAGCTCGGGGGTCGGCAGACAGAACACTGAAGCTTTCTTT
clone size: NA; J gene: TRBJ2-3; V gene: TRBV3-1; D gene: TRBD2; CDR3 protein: CASSPGLAGGPGDTQYF; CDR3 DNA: TGTGCCAGCAGCCCCGGACTAGCGGGAGGGCCGGGAGATACGCAGTATTTT
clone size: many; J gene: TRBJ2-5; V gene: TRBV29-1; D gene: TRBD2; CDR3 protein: CSLRVAGVAETQYF; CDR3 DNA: TGCAGCCTGCGGGTAGCGGGAGTGGCAGAGACCCAGTACTTC
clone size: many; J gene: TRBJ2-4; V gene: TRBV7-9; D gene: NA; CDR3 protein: CASSLAQGSLAKNIQYF; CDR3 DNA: TGTGCCAGCAGCTTAGCACAAGGGTCGCTAGCCAAAAACATTCAGTACTTC
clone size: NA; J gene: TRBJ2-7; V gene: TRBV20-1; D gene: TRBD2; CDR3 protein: CSARETSGRIYEQYF; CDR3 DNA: TGCAGTGCTAGAGAAACTAGCGGGAGAATATACGAGCAGTACTTC
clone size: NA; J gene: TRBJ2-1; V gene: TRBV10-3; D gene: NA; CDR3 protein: CAISGHNEQFF; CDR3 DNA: TGTGCCATCAGTGGACACAATGAGCAGTTCTTC
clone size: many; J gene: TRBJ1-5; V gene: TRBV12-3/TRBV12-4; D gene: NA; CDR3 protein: CASSFKGDQPQHF; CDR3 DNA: TGTGCCAGCAGTTTTAAGGGGGATCAGCCCCAGCATTTT
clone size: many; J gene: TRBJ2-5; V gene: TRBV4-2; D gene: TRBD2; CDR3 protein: CASSQGTREETQYF; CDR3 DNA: TGTGCCAGCAGCCAAGGGACTAGAGAAGAGACCCAGTACTTC